A selection of T cell receptor beta chains follows, all from one sample in a study of radiotherapy plus CTLA-4 blockade in lung cancer. Sequencing was performed with immunoSEQ multiplex PCR; in TCRdb, only in-frame clones are kept and a portion is missing. Found here are about 91,000 clones, approximately 75% of them singletons; the top ten hold around an eighth. Sequences were derived from peripheral blood, sampled from a patient treated with radiotherapy plus ipilimumab. These receptor sequences come from a human donor with non-small cell lung cancer that progressed on radiotherapy plus ipilimumab. Each CDR3 is given with its conserved first and last residue. The order of the fields is V gene, J gene, CDR3 protein.

v_gene: TRBV9
j_gene: TRBJ2-5
CDR3aa: CASTRSGAPQETQYF

v_gene: TRBV27
j_gene: TRBJ1-1
CDR3aa: CASSPDSLYSLNTEAFF

v_gene: TRBV11-1
j_gene: TRBJ1-2
CDR3aa: CASSFQGNGYTF

v_gene: TRBV27
j_gene: TRBJ2-1
CDR3aa: CASSSDGYNEQFF

v_gene: TRBV18
j_gene: TRBJ2-1
CDR3aa: CASSPPGTGAYNEQFF

v_gene: TRBV7-3
j_gene: TRBJ2-3
CDR3aa: CASSPTGSTDTQYF

v_gene: TRBV27
j_gene: TRBJ1-1
CDR3aa: CASKLTGTNTEAFF

v_gene: TRBV6-6
j_gene: TRBJ2-7
CDR3aa: CASSYSPDRTYEQYF

v_gene: TRBV7-2
j_gene: TRBJ2-7
CDR3aa: CASSPPVGYEQYF

v_gene: TRBV2
j_gene: TRBJ1-5
CDR3aa: CARREGGAREGQPQHF

v_gene: TRBV28
j_gene: TRBJ2-3
CDR3aa: CASSQSRDFVNTQYF

v_gene: TRBV7-3
j_gene: TRBJ2-1
CDR3aa: CASSPSGTVYNEQFF

v_gene: TRBV7-6
j_gene: TRBJ2-7
CDR3aa: CASSLNGGGLTPYEQYF

v_gene: TRBV6-5
j_gene: TRBJ2-1
CDR3aa: CATRLAGVYNEQFF

v_gene: TRBV6-6
j_gene: TRBJ2-1
CDR3aa: CASSPSGQSGYNEQFF

v_gene: TRBV7-8
j_gene: TRBJ2-1
CDR3aa: CASSLWVAGGNEQFF

v_gene: TRBV25-1
j_gene: TRBJ1-1
CDR3aa: CASSEGRGAFF

v_gene: TRBV27
j_gene: TRBJ1-3
CDR3aa: CASSQGAAGNTIYF

v_gene: TRBV6-6
j_gene: TRBJ1-2
CDR3aa: CASSYGGQPYGYTF

v_gene: TRBV5-4
j_gene: TRBJ1-4
CDR3aa: CASSLGGTATGREKLFF

v_gene: TRBV4-1
j_gene: TRBJ2-3
CDR3aa: CASSQPFIGLATDTQYF

v_gene: TRBV2
j_gene: TRBJ2-4
CDR3aa: CASAGGAKNIQYF

v_gene: TRBV5-1
j_gene: TRBJ1-1
CDR3aa: CASSLKGEADTEAFF

v_gene: TRBV6-1
j_gene: TRBJ2-7
CDR3aa: CASSPHAGEQYF

v_gene: TRBV4-1
j_gene: TRBJ2-1
CDR3aa: CASSHVPGLAGGVSYNEQFF

v_gene: TRBV5-1
j_gene: TRBJ1-2
CDR3aa: CASSSSSDRIGGYTF

v_gene: TRBV7-2
j_gene: TRBJ1-1
CDR3aa: CASSSGVVGEAFF

v_gene: TRBV11-2
j_gene: TRBJ2-7
CDR3aa: CASSLLRGGYEQYF

v_gene: TRBV29-1
j_gene: TRBJ2-3
CDR3aa: CSAPGQGRDTQYF

v_gene: TRBV6-1
j_gene: TRBJ2-5
CDR3aa: CASSLNGGETQYF